This T cell receptor beta chain was captured in a study of vaccination and CD4 T cells after COVID-19. Study-wide context: Post-vaccination samples were procured at a median of roughly 70 days following dose two (range 14 to 241). Researchers treated cells with overlapping spike peptides taken from SARS-CoV-2, HCoV-NL63, HCoV-OC43 and HCoV-229E.

Comments on this clonotype: Its antigen remains unidentified.

The treatment here: roughly ten-day PBMC culture with coronavirus spike peptide pools or control peptides (ViraFEST assay). CD4+ T cells were isolated by negative selection after around 11 days of culture. CDR1 and CDR2 (germline): MNHNS, SASEGT. The CDR3 sequence is 14 residues long. Trimming cost V 7 bases and J 1 base, with 14 bases left between them. With the Oncomine TCR Beta short-read assay, DNA from cultured CD4+ T cells was sequenced. TCRdb passed the PCR reads through MiXCR, listing each CDR3 protein once. The table records fewer than 15,000 distinct CDR3 sequences, over 40% of them present only once.

This chain links TRBV6-1 with TRBJ2-7, with D maybe TRBD1 (7 bases). The TCR comes from a human donor who had recovered from COVID-19. Sequencing used CD4+ T cells from blood, cultured in vitro. The CDR3: CASKAGTVSYEQYF. The CDR3 DNA reads TGTGCCAGCAAGGCGGGGACAGTGTCCTACGAGCAGTACTTC.